This T cell receptor (beta chain) was profiled in a study of graft-versus-host responses after intestinal transplantation. Overall study context: Multivisceral, liver-intestinal, or isolated intestinal transplants were performed in recipients. Tacrolimus and steroids were given for around three years to all recipients after anti-thymocyte globulin induction.

CDR1 and CDR2 (germline): LNHDA, SQIVND (reference sequence). There are 16 residues in the CDR3. J was trimmed by 7 bases and V by 6 bases; bases with no gene match: 12. Turning to this clone: Its antigen remains unknown.

Repertoires were generated with immunoSEQ multiplex PCR, while TCRdb's copy carries only in-frame clones and drops some. Of 35,000 to 50,000 clones listed, about 93% are singletons. This material consisted of unstimulated CD8+ T cells sorted from spleen or lymph node cells, taken before transplant. The chain carries TRBV19 and TRBJ2-1, with 10 positions matching TRBD2. The sequence came from a human donor who was the organ donor for an intestinal transplant. The CDR3 region is CASSILSGRASNEQFF. The DNA for the CDR3 is TGTGCCAGTAGCATACTGAGCGGGAGGGCCTCGAATGAGCAGTTCTTC. The complete variable domain, with remaining parts taken from reference TRBV19 and TRBJ2-1, reads DGGITQSPKYLFRKEGQNVTLSCEQNLNHDAMYWYRQDPGQGLRLIYYSQIVNDFQKGDIAEGYSVSREKKESFPLTVTSAQKNPTAFYLCASSILSGRASNEQFFGPGTRLTVL.